What follows describes a single T cell receptor (beta chain). Its antigen is still unknown. V lost 5 bases to trimming and J lost 5 bases; unmatched junction nucleotides: 9. The CDR3 has 16 amino acids. The germline V gene encodes CDR1 SGHVS and CDR2 FNYEAQ. PCR involved 60 Vbeta and 13 Jbeta primers. Sequencing used immunoSEQ multiplex PCR; TCRdb keeps in-frame clones, though not all of them. Of under 200,000 clones detected, approximately 82% appear once; the ten largest clones hold approximately 8%. This record belongs to a study of cytomegalovirus exposure and HLA in healthy donors. Across the study: Most donors, 70% to 85% of a few hundred genotyped, fell in the Caucasian-associated ancestry cluster. Findings of the study overall: It was reported that TCR beta sequences correctly inferred the HLA-A and HLA-B alleles for most subjects.

Material for sequencing was PBMCs. The rearrangement uses TRBV7-6 and TRBJ2-5; 12 bases line up with TRBD2. The source of this sequence is a male donor in good health and CMV-seropositive. CDR3 sequence: CASSVSSGRVGETQYF. Here the CDR3 DNA reads TGTGCCAGCAGCGTCTCTAGCGGGAGGGTCGGGGAGACCCAGTACTTC.